These T cell receptor beta chains were read from a single sample in a study of blood T cell repertoires in COVID-19. Sequencing was performed with immunoSEQ multiplex PCR; in TCRdb, only in-frame clones are kept and a portion is missing. The sample records 250,000 to 350,000 clones, approximately 88% being singletons. The source material was peripheral blood. These receptors were taken from a woman aged 40 to 50 who had recovered from COVID-19. CDR3s include the opening cysteine and the closing phenylalanine or tryptophan. Each record gives: clone size, J gene, V gene, D gene, CDR3 DNA, CDR3 protein. D genes are given only for firm matches. Size is omitted from some rows. Given values are once, few, many or a class for expanded clones.

- TRBJ1-5 TRBV18 - TGTGCCAGCTCACCACCGGGGGGGCAGGGGCAGCCCCAGCATTTT CASSPPGGQGQPQHF
once TRBJ2-1 TRBV4-1 TRBD2 TGCGCCAGCAGCCCTGAGGGATACTTAGCGGGAGCGTACTCCTACAATGAGCAGTTCTTC CASSPEGYLAGAYSYNEQFF
- TRBJ2-1 TRBV11-1 - TGTGCCAGCAGCTCAGGGTGGGAGCAGTTCTTC CASSSGWEQFF
- TRBJ2-2 TRBV30 TRBD1 TGTGCCTGGAGTACCAGACCCGGGACAGATGTCACCGGGGAGCTGTTTTTT CAWSTRPGTDVTGELFF
- TRBJ2-7 TRBV7-6 TRBD2 TGTGCCAGCAGCTCACGGGAGGGCCACTACGAGCAGTACTTC CASSSREGHYEQYF
- TRBJ1-6 TRBV9 - TGTGCCAGCGGGGGCAGGGAGGGTTCACCCCTCCACTTT CASGGREGSPLHF
- TRBJ2-5 TRBV3-1/TRBV3-2 - TGTGCCAGCAGTCAGAGGAAGACCCAGTACTTC CASSQRKTQYF
once TRBJ2-1 TRBV11-2 - TGTGCCAGCAGCTCCCAGGGTGCGGGGGAGCAGTTCTTC CASSSQGAGEQFF
- TRBJ2-5 TRBV28 TRBD2 TGTGCCAGCAGACTTAGCGGGAGGGCATTGGAGACCCAGTACTTC CASRLSGRALETQYF
- TRBJ2-3 TRBV18 TRBD2 TGTGCCAGCTCACCCACTAGCGGGAGGGCCACAGATACGCAGTATTTT CASSPTSGRATDTQYF
- TRBJ1-1 TRBV19 - TGTGCCAGTAGTATAAGCGGGATAAACACTGAAGCTTTCTTT CASSISGINTEAFF
- TRBJ2-5 TRBV30 TRBD2 TGTGCCTGGAGGGAGGGGACTAGCGGAGGAGGGACCCAGTACTTC CAWREGTSGGGTQYF
- TRBJ2-5 TRBV2 TRBD2 TGTGCCAGTGTGACTAGCGGGTGGGAGACCCAGTACTTC CASVTSGWETQYF
- TRBJ1-2 TRBV19 TRBD1 TGTGCCAGTAGTGCCCAGAACAGGGGGCGGGGGTATGGCTACACCTTC CASSAQNRGRGYGYTF
- TRBJ1-1 TRBV5-1 TRBD1 TGCGCCAGCAGCTCCCGACAGGGACACACTGAAGCTTTCTTT CASSSRQGHTEAFF
- TRBJ2-3 TRBV6-5 - TGTGCCAGCAGTTACTCCAGGGGCGGCACAGATACGCAGTATTTT CASSYSRGGTDTQYF
- TRBJ2-3 TRBV4-2 TRBD2 TGTGCCAGCAGCCAAGGAGCTAGCGGGACAAAAGATACGCAGTATTTT CASSQGASGTKDTQYF
- TRBJ2-5 TRBV9 - TGTGCCAGCAGCTATGAGGGCTTGGGCGTAGAGACCCAGTACTTC CASSYEGLGVETQYF
- TRBJ1-2 TRBV19 - TGTGCCAGTAGTATGGCAGGGGATTCCTATGGCTACACCTTC CASSMAGDSYGYTF
- TRBJ2-7 TRBV7-2 TRBD1 TGTGCCAGCAGCTCGACAGGACAGGGGGCGGTCGAGCAGTACTTC CASSSTGQGAVEQYF
- TRBJ1-6 TRBV10-3 TRBD1 TGTGCCATCAGTGTGGACAGGTTAAGCTCCTATAATTCACCCCTCCACTTT CAISVDRLSSYNSPLHF
few TRBJ2-3 TRBV27 TRBD2 TGTGCCAGCAGTTTCGGGACTAGCGGGAGGGATACGCAGTATTTT CASSFGTSGRDTQYF
once TRBJ2-1 TRBV24-1 TRBD2 TGTGCCACCAGTGTAAGCGGGGGGTACAATGAGCAGTTCTTC CATSVSGGYNEQFF